This T cell receptor beta chain stems from a study of T cell responses to AZD1222 COVID-19 vaccine. Regarding this clone: Its cognate antigen is unknown.

The table came from immunoSEQ multiplex PCR; TCRdb's copy has only in-frame clones and leaves some out. Of roughly 140,000 clones in the sample, approximately 88% were seen once. Germline CDR1 and CDR2: LNHDA and SQIVND (reference sequence). The CDR3 sequence is 15 residues long. Trimming stripped 1 base from V and 4 bases from J, with 11 bases between. Study-level results: The donors showed a predominance of white British ancestry and of females, with possible underestimation of clonal diversity. Spike-specific TCRs gained breadth and depth after people received two AZD1222 doses.

The chain uses TRBV19 and TRBJ1-5, with unresolved D. The sequencing used peripheral blood, collected on day 0 of MenACWY control vaccination. This receptor was taken from an adult in good health. The CDR3: CASSIGHRGNQPQHF. The CDR3 DNA reads TGTGCCAGTAGTATAGGACACCGGGGTAATCAGCCCCAGCATTTT. The entire variable domain, with the rest obtained from reference TRBV19 and TRBJ1-5, is as follows: DGGITQSPKYLFRKEGQNVTLSCEQNLNHDAMYWYRQDPGQGLRLIYYSQIVNDFQKGDIAEGYSVSREKKESFPLTVTSAQKNPTAFYLCASSIGHRGNQPQHFGDGTRLSIL.